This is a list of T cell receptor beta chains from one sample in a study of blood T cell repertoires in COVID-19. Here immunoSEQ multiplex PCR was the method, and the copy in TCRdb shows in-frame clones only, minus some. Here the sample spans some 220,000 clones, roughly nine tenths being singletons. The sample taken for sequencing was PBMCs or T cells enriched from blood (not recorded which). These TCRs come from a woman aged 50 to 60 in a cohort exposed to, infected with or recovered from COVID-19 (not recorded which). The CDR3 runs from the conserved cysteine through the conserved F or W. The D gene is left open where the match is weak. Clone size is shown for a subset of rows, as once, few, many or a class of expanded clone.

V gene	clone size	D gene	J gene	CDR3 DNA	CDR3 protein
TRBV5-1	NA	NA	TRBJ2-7	TGCGCCAGCAGCTGGACTTACGAGCAGTACTTC	CASSWTYEQYF
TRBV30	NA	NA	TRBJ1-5	TGTGCCTGGGCCACCCCGGGACACCGAAATCAGCCCCAGCATTTT	CAWATPGHRNQPQHF
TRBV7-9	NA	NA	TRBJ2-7	TGTGCCAGCAGCTTCTGGGCGCGCAGCTCCTACGAGCAGTACTTC	CASSFWARSSYEQYF
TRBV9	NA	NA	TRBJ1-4	TGTGCCAGCAGCGTACGGCAGGGCATTAATGAAAAACTGTTTTTT	CASSVRQGINEKLFF
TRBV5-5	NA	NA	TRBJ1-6	TGTGCCAGCAGCTTGGCCTTCGGGGAACCCCTCCACTTT	CASSLAFGEPLHF
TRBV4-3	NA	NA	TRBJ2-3	TGCGCCAGCAGCCAAGGGTTGTGGAGGGCATCGGATACGCAGTATTTT	CASSQGLWRASDTQYF
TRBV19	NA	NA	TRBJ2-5	TGTGCGTGTGGGGGAGGCGAGACCCAGTACTTC	CACGGGETQYF
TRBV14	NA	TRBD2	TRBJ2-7	TGTGCCAGCAGCCAAGTTCCGGGGGGGTCGTACGAGCAGTACTTC	CASSQVPGGSYEQYF
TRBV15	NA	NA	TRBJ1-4	TGTGCCACCAGCAGAGATGGGACTCACGATGAAAAACTGTTTTTT	CATSRDGTHDEKLFF
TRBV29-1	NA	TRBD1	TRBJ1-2	TGCAGCGTTGAAGGGGACAGGTTTTCTAACTATGGCTACACCTTC	CSVEGDRFSNYGYTF
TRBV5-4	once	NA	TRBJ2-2	TGTGCCAGCAGCTTGCACAGCACCGGGGAGCTGTTTTTT	CASSLHSTGELFF
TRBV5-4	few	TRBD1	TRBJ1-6	TGTGCCAGCAGCTTGGACAGGGGTAATTCACCCCTCCACTTT	CASSLDRGNSPLHF
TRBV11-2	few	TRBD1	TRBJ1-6	TGTGCCAGCAGCTTAGATCGGACAGGGTCCGGCTCACCCCTCCACTTT	CASSLDRTGSGSPLHF
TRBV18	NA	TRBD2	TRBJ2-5	TGTGCCAGCTCTCCTACTAGCGGGGGTGAGACCCAGTACTTC	CASSPTSGGETQYF
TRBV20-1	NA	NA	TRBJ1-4	TGCAGTGCTCCGACGGGGGAAAAACTGTTTTTT	CSAPTGEKLFF
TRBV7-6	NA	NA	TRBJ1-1	TGTGCCAGCAGCTTACTGGGGGCGAACACTGAAGCTTTCTTT	CASSLLGANTEAFF
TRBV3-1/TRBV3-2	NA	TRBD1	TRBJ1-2	TGTGCCAGCAGCCAAGGGGGGGCAGGGGGCGGCGGCTACACCTTC	CASSQGGAGGGGYTF
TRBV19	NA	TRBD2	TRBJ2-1	TGTGCCAGTAGTATAAGTAAAGGGACTAGCGGGGGGGTTATCTACAATGAGCAGTTCTTC	CASSISKGTSGGVIYNEQFF
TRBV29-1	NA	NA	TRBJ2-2	TGCAGCGCCACGAGTCTCGACGGGGAGCTGTTTTTT	CSATSLDGELFF
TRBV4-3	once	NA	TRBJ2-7	TGCGCCAGCAGCCAAGATTACGGATATACTAGCTACGAGCAGTACTTC	CASSQDYGYTSYEQYF
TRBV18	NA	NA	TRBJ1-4	TGTGCCAGCTCACCACCGGGGGGGAGTGAAAAACTGTTTTTT	CASSPPGGSEKLFF
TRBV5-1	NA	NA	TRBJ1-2	TGCGCCAGCAGCTTGCAGACCCCAGGGCCTTCCTATGGCTACACCTTC	CASSLQTPGPSYGYTF
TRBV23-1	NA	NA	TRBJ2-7	TGCGCCAGCACCCGACTCTACGAGCAGTACTTC	CASTRLYEQYF
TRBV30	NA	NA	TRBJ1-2	TGTGCCTGGAGGGGACACATGGAAGATGGCTACACCTTC	CAWRGHMEDGYTF
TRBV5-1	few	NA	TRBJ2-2	TGCGCCAGCAGCTTGGGAGCGGGGACAATGAACACCGGGGAGCTGTTTTTT	CASSLGAGTMNTGELFF
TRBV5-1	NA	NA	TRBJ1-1	TGCGCCAGCAGCTTGGGAGGGTTGGGCACTGAAGCTTTCTTT	CASSLGGLGTEAFF
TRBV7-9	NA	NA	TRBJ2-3	TGTGCCAGCAGCGTTGCTGGGGCGGATACGCAGTATTTT	CASSVAGADTQYF
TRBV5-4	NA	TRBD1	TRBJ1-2	TGTACCAGCAGCTTGGGTACAGGGGGCTGGGCCTATGGCTACACCTTC	CTSSLGTGGWAYGYTF
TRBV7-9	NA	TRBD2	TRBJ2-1	TGTGCCAGCAGCTATAGCGGGGGCCCCCCGGATGAGCAGTTCTTC	CASSYSGGPPDEQFF
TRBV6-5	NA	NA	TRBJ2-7	TGTGCCAGCGGAGGACAGACCTACGAGCAGTACTTC	CASGGQTYEQYF
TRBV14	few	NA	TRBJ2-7	TGTGCCAGCAGCCAATGGGGGCCCTTCTACGAGCAGTACTTC	CASSQWGPFYEQYF
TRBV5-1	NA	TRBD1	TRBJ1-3	TGCGCCAGCAGCTTGACAGGGGCGGGTGGAAACACCATATATTTT	CASSLTGAGGNTIYF
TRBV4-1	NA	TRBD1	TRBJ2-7	TGCGCCAGCAGCCGTCAACAGGGGGACTCCTACGAGCAGTACTTC	CASSRQQGDSYEQYF
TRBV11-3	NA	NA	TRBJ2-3	TGTGCCAGCAGCTTAAGCCACTCCACAGATACGCAGTATTTT	CASSLSHSTDTQYF
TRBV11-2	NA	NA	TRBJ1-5	TGTGCCAGCAGCATGACAGCTAATCAGCCCCAGCATTTT	CASSMTANQPQHF
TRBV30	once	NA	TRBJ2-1	TGTGCCTGGAATAATAAAGCGGGTTCTGAGCAGTTCTTC	CAWNNKAGSEQFF
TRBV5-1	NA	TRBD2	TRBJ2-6	TGCGCCAGCAGCTTGGCCGGGGGGTCTGGGGCCAACGTCCTGACTTTC	CASSLAGGSGANVLTF
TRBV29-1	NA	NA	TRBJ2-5	TGCAGCGTTTCGGGGTCCTTCGAGACCCAGTACTTC	CSVSGSFETQYF
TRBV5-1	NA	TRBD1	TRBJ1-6	TGCGCCAGCAGCTTGGGAACAGGGGAGAGGAATTCACCCCTCCACTTT	CASSLGTGERNSPLHF
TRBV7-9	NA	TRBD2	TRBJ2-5	TGTGCCAGCAGCGCCGGGGAGCGGGGGGGCTGGAAGGAGACCCAGTACTTC	CASSAGERGGWKETQYF
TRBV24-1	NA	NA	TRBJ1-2	TGTGCCACCAGTGATTCCTCGGGCTATGGCTACACCTTC	CATSDSSGYGYTF
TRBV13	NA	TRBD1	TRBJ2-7	TGTGCCAGCAGCTTAGATGTGCAGGGGGCGGTCGAGCAGTACTTC	CASSLDVQGAVEQYF
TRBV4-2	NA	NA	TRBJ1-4	TGTGCCAGCAGCCAAGAACGCGGGGACGTAGGAAAACTGTTTTTT	CASSQERGDVGKLFF
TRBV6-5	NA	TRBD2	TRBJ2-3	TGTGCCAGCAGTCAGACTAGCGGGGGGGCGGATACGCAGTATTTT	CASSQTSGGADTQYF
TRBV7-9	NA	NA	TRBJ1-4	TGTGCCAGCAGCTCCTCCAACCTAGGGGGTGAAAAACTGTTTTTT	CASSSSNLGGEKLFF
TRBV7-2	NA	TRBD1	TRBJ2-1	TGTGCCAGCAGCCCTAGACAGGGACCCTACAATGAGCAGTTCTTC	CASSPRQGPYNEQFF
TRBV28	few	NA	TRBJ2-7	TGTGCCAGCAGTTTGAGACTTGGGTCCTACGAGCAGTACTTC	CASSLRLGSYEQYF
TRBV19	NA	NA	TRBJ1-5	TGTGCCAGTAGTCTTCTCCAGGGAAACCAGCCCCAGCATTTT	CASSLLQGNQPQHF
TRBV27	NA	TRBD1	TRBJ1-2	TGTGCCAGCAGTTTAAGGACAGGGGGAGACTATGGCTACACCTTC	CASSLRTGGDYGYTF
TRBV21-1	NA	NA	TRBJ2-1	TGTGCCAGCAGCCCACGACAGCTAGCGGGGGGAAGCGAGCAGTTCTTC	CASSPRQLAGGSEQFF
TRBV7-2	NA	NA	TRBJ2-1	TGTGCCAGCAGCATAGATGTAGCGCAGTTCTTC	CASSIDVAQFF
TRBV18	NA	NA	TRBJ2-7	TGTGCCAGCCAAAACCCACCCCAGGCCGAGCAGTACTTC	CASQNPPQAEQYF
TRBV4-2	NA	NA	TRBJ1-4	TGTGCCAGCAGCCAAGTTACAGGGACCCTCTCCAATGAAAAACTGTTTTTT	CASSQVTGTLSNEKLFF